This is a list of T cell receptor beta chains from one sample in a study of cytotoxic CD8 clonotypes in ibrutinib-treated CLL. Profiling relied on immunoSEQ multiplex PCR, and the TCRdb table lists in-frame clones only, not all of them. The sample has 50,000 to 65,000 clones; over 60% are singletons. Here the sequenced sample was PBMCs, taken after 12 months of ibrutinib treatment. Receptors were obtained from a human donor with chronic lymphocytic leukemia. Each CDR3 is given with its conserved first and last residue. The order of the fields is V gene, J gene, CDR3 protein.

V gene: TRBV5-4
J gene: TRBJ2-2
CDR3 protein: CASSSGLAPDTGELFF

V gene: TRBV11-2
J gene: TRBJ2-1
CDR3 protein: CASSFGLGNEQFF

V gene: TRBV6-5
J gene: TRBJ2-3
CDR3 protein: CASTVAGGADTQYF

V gene: TRBV28
J gene: TRBJ1-2
CDR3 protein: CASSLSGEGYGYTF

V gene: TRBV7-9
J gene: TRBJ2-7
CDR3 protein: CASSLVRAESYEQYF

V gene: TRBV5-1
J gene: TRBJ1-2
CDR3 protein: CASSLARGQGDGYTF

V gene: TRBV5-1
J gene: TRBJ2-3
CDR3 protein: CASSTESGSTDTQYF

V gene: TRBV7-9
J gene: TRBJ2-2
CDR3 protein: CASSRPAAGELFF

V gene: TRBV7-6
J gene: TRBJ2-5
CDR3 protein: CASSPRGQGKTQYF

V gene: TRBV28
J gene: TRBJ2-7
CDR3 protein: CASSLWLTSEPLAQYF

V gene: TRBV7-2
J gene: TRBJ2-7
CDR3 protein: CASSWAPYEQYF

V gene: TRBV4-2
J gene: TRBJ1-1
CDR3 protein: CASSRSQMNTEAFF

V gene: TRBV7-3
J gene: TRBJ2-3
CDR3 protein: CASSLLAAGTDTQYF

V gene: TRBV20-1
J gene: TRBJ2-5
CDR3 protein: CSARVETQYF

V gene: TRBV4-3
J gene: TRBJ2-1
CDR3 protein: CASSQEYGSYNEQFF

V gene: TRBV6-4
J gene: TRBJ2-1
CDR3 protein: CASSDTGGSYNEQFF

V gene: TRBV19
J gene: TRBJ1-2
CDR3 protein: CASSPGDYGYTF

V gene: TRBV19
J gene: TRBJ1-5
CDR3 protein: CASSLSTRNQPQHF

V gene: TRBV7-2
J gene: TRBJ2-7
CDR3 protein: CASSPRQGSYEQYF

V gene: TRBV28
J gene: TRBJ1-1
CDR3 protein: CASSSGQVWGTEAFF

V gene: TRBV7-9
J gene: TRBJ2-1
CDR3 protein: CASSPAAEQFF

V gene: TRBV11-2
J gene: NA
CDR3 protein: CASSLGGTSVHEQYF

V gene: TRBV5-4
J gene: TRBJ2-3
CDR3 protein: CASSWPLAGGPSTQYF

V gene: TRBV28
J gene: TRBJ1-3
CDR3 protein: CASSWGGTGNTIYF

V gene: TRBV11-2
J gene: TRBJ2-7
CDR3 protein: CASSLGLANYEQYF

V gene: TRBV5-6
J gene: TRBJ2-6
CDR3 protein: CASSFLGPAPGANVLTF

V gene: TRBV28
J gene: TRBJ2-7
CDR3 protein: CASNPLDRYEQYF

V gene: TRBV11-3
J gene: TRBJ2-2
CDR3 protein: CASSSRWGQGDTGELFF

V gene: TRBV7-6
J gene: TRBJ2-7
CDR3 protein: CASTRGAGGSYEQYF

V gene: TRBV5-4
J gene: TRBJ1-4
CDR3 protein: CASSSASGEKLFF

V gene: TRBV28
J gene: TRBJ1-5
CDR3 protein: CASNIGQYSNQPQHF

V gene: TRBV6-1
J gene: TRBJ2-1
CDR3 protein: CASRGEKYEQFF

V gene: TRBV9
J gene: TRBJ2-6
CDR3 protein: CASSVAWGLGANVLTF

V gene: TRBV4-3
J gene: TRBJ2-7
CDR3 protein: CASSQDQRTGFYEQYF

V gene: TRBV4-1
J gene: TRBJ2-7
CDR3 protein: CASSQGLAGVSYEQYF

V gene: TRBV2
J gene: TRBJ2-5
CDR3 protein: CASSEPETQYF

V gene: TRBV5-6
J gene: TRBJ1-4
CDR3 protein: CASSFGTDNEKLFF

V gene: TRBV5-1
J gene: TRBJ1-1
CDR3 protein: CASSPSDSRNTEAFF

V gene: TRBV7-3
J gene: TRBJ2-7
CDR3 protein: CASSLALDRGYEQYF

V gene: TRBV6-1
J gene: TRBJ1-5
CDR3 protein: CASLGQPYQPQHF

V gene: TRBV7-9
J gene: TRBJ2-7
CDR3 protein: CASSLAVTSGSSHEQYF

V gene: TRBV10-3
J gene: TRBJ2-1
CDR3 protein: CAISAPGERESYNEQFF

V gene: TRBV5-1
J gene: TRBJ2-2
CDR3 protein: CASSLGQITGELFF

V gene: TRBV9
J gene: TRBJ2-2
CDR3 protein: CASSVNTGELFF

V gene: TRBV7-2
J gene: TRBJ2-3
CDR3 protein: CASSLDGGVTDTQYF

V gene: TRBV5-4
J gene: TRBJ2-5
CDR3 protein: CASSLVRTSGQETQYF

V gene: TRBV29-1
J gene: TRBJ2-7
CDR3 protein: CSVELSRGGGQYF

V gene: TRBV9
J gene: TRBJ2-1
CDR3 protein: CASSAVRDRANEQFF

V gene: TRBV6-6
J gene: TRBJ2-1
CDR3 protein: CASSYSWRSSYNEQFF

V gene: TRBV7-3
J gene: TRBJ2-7
CDR3 protein: CASSLRQVSYEQYF

V gene: TRBV19
J gene: TRBJ2-3
CDR3 protein: CASRLDWGTDTQYF

V gene: TRBV9
J gene: TRBJ2-1
CDR3 protein: CASTSGLAPYNEQFF

V gene: TRBV5-4
J gene: TRBJ1-4
CDR3 protein: CASSLGLAPNEKLFF

V gene: TRBV6-6
J gene: TRBJ2-7
CDR3 protein: CASRAGTSGSYEQYF

V gene: TRBV6-1
J gene: TRBJ2-5
CDR3 protein: CASSERGTSGSRETQYF

V gene: TRBV9
J gene: TRBJ1-2
CDR3 protein: CASSSHRAGLEGYTF

V gene: TRBV27
J gene: TRBJ2-3
CDR3 protein: CASSPNQLAGGTDTQYF

V gene: TRBV6-6
J gene: TRBJ1-2
CDR3 protein: CAYLDRGYTF

V gene: TRBV27
J gene: TRBJ1-1
CDR3 protein: CASRDPQGQGYTEAFF